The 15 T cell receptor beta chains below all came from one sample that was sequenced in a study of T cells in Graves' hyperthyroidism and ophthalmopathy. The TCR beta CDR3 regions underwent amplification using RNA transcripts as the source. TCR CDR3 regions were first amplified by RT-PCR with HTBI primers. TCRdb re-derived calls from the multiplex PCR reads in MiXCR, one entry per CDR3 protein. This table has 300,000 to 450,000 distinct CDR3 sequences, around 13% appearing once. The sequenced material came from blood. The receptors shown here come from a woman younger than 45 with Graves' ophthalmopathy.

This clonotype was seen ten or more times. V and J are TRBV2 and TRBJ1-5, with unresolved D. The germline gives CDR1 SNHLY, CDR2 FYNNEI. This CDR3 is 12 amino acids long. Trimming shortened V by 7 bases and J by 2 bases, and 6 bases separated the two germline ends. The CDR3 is CASKGGNQPQHF. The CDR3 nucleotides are TGTGCCAGCAAGGGTGGCAATCAGCCCCAGCATTTT.

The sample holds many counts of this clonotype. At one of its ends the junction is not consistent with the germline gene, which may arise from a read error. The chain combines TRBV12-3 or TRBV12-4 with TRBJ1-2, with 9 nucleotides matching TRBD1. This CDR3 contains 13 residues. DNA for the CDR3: TGTGCCAGCACTACCGGCAGGGGACAGGGTATATCCTTC. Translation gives CASTTGRGQGISF.

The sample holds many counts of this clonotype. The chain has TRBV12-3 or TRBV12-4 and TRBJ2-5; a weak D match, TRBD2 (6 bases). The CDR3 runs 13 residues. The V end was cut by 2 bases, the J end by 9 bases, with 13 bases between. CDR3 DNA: TGTGCCAGCAGTTTAACCGAGGTAGCGGCCCAGTACTTC. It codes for CASSLTEVAAQYF.

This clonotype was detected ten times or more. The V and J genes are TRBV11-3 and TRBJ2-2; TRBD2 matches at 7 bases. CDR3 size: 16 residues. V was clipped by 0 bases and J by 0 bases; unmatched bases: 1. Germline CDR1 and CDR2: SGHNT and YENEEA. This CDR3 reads CASSLDLAANTGELFF. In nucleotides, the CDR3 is TGTGCCAGCAGCTTAGATCTAGCGGCGAACACCGGGGAGCTGTTTTTT.

The CDR3 sequence is CASSNQGARGNQPQHF. In DNA, the CDR3 is TGTGCCAGTAGTAACCAGGGGGCACGAGGCAATCAGCCCCAGCATTTT. The chain joins TRBV19 to TRBJ1-5; 8 bases match TRBD1. The J segment lost 2 bases and the V segment lost 4 bases, leaving 7 bases of the junction unmatched. The CDR3 spans 16 residues. The germline V gene has CDR1 LNHDA and CDR2 SQIVND (reference sequence).

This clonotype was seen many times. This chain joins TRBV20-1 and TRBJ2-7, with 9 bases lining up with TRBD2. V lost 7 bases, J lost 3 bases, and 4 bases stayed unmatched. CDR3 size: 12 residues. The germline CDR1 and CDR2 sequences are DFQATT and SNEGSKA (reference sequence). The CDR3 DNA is TGCAGTGTAGCGGGGGACCTCTACGAGCAGTACTTC. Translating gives CSVAGDLYEQYF.

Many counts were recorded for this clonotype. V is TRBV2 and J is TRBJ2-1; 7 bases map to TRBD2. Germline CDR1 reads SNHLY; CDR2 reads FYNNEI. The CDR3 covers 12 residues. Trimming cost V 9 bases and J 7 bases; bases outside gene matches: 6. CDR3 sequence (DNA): TGTGCCAGGGCGGGGGTAGCGAATGAGCAGTTCTTC. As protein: CARAGVANEQFF.

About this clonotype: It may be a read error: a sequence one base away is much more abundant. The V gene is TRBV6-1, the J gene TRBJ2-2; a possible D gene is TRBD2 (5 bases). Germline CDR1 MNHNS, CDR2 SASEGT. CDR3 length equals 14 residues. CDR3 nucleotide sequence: TGTGCCAGCAGACCGAATTTCGGTTCCGGGGAGCTGCTTTTT. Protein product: CASRPNFGSGELLF.

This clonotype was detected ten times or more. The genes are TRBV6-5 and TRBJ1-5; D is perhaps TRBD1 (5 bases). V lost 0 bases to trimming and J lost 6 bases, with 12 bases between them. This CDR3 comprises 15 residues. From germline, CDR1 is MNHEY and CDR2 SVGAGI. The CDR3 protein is CASSYSVGGSQPQHF. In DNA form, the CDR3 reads TGTGCCAGCAGTTACTCGGTCGGGGGAAGTCAGCCCCAGCATTTT.

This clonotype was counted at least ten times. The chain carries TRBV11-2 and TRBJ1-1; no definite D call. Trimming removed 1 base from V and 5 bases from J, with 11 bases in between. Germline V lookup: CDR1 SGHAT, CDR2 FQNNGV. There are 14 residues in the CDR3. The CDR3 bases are TGTGCCAGCAGCTTAGGACACGGGAGGACTGAAGCTTTCTTT. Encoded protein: CASSLGHGRTEAFF.

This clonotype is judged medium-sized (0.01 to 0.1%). CDR3 loop: CASTDKTRGPQGPQHF. As DNA, the CDR3 is TGTGCCAGCACCGACAAAACGAGAGGGCCCCAGGGGCCCCAGCATTTT. This rearrangement joins TRBV28 to TRBJ1-5; TRBD1 is a possible D gene (5 bases). CDR1 is MDHEN and CDR2 is SYDVKM in the germline V gene. This CDR3 contains 16 residues. Trimming pared 7 bases from V and 9 bases from J, leaving 25 bases between.

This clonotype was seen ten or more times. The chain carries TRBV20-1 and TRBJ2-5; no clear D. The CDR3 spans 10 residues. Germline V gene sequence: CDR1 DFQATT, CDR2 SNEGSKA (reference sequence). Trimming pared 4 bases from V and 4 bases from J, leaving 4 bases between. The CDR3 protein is CSATIETQYF. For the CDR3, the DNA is TGCAGTGCTACCATAGAGACCCAGTACTTC.

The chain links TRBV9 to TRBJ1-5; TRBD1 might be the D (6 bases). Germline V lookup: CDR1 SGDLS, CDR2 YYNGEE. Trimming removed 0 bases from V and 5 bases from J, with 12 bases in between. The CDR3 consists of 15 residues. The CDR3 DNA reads TGTGCCAGCAGCGTAGCCCCGACAGGAGATCAGCCCCAGCATTTT. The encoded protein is CASSVAPTGDQPQHF.

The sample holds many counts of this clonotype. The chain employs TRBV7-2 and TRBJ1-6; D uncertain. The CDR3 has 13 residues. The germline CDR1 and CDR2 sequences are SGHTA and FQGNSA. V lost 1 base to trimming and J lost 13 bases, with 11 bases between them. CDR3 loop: CASSLGFTAPLHF. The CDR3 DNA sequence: TGTGCCAGCAGCTTAGGCTTCACGGCGCCCCTCCACTTT.

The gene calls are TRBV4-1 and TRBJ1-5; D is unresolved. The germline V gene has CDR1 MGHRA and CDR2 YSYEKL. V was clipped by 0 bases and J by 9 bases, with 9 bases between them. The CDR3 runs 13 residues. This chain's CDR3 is CASSQENEWPQHF. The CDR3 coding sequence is TGCGCCAGCAGCCAAGAGAACGAGTGGCCCCAGCATTTT.